This is a list of T cell receptor beta chains from one sample in a study of OX40 agonist ivuxolimab in advanced cancers. Repertoires were generated with immunoSEQ multiplex PCR, while TCRdb's copy carries only in-frame clones and drops some. The sample contains around 52,000 clones, 75% to 85% of which appear only once. Sequenced here: CD4+ or CD8+ T cells sorted from blood, sampled in a trial of the OX40 agonist ivuxolimab. The receptor source for this set is an adult with an advanced solid tumor such as melanoma, head and neck, liver or kidney cancer. CDR3s include the opening cysteine and the closing phenylalanine or tryptophan. A D gene is named only where the DNA matches it firmly. Some rows have no size entry. The others give once, few or many, or a class for an expanded clone.

d_gene	abundance	j_gene	v_gene	CDR3nt	CDR3aa
-	few	TRBJ2-1	TRBV7-9	TGTGCCAGCAGCCCCTACAATGAGCAGTTCTTC	CASSPYNEQFF
-	-	TRBJ2-1	TRBV2	TGTGCCAGCAGCTTCTTGGCGGGACGGGGCTACAATGAGCAGTTCTTC	CASSFLAGRGYNEQFF
-	-	TRBJ1-2	TRBV28	TGTGCCAGCAGTTTGCGGGCCAGCCCCTATGGCTACACCTTC	CASSLRASPYGYTF
-	-	TRBJ1-3	TRBV5-1	TGCGCCAGCAGCTTGGATGGCCTCGGGTCTGGAAACACCATATATTTT	CASSLDGLGSGNTIYF
TRBD2	once	TRBJ2-7	TRBV5-1	TGCGCCAGCAGCTTGGCGTTTGCGGGAGTTTACGAGCAGTACTTC	CASSLAFAGVYEQYF
-	-	TRBJ2-3	TRBV7-9	TGTGCCAGCAGCTTAGATCAGAGAGGCACAGATACGCAGTATTTT	CASSLDQRGTDTQYF
TRBD2	-	TRBJ2-1	TRBV18	TGTGCCAGCTCACCACCACTAGCGGGAGCCCATCTGTTCTTC	CASSPPLAGAHLFF
TRBD1	-	TRBJ1-1	TRBV6-1	TGTGCCAGCCAAGGACAGGGTCACACTGAAGCTTTCTTT	CASQGQGHTEAFF
-	-	TRBJ2-7	TRBV11-2	TGTGCCAGCAGCTCCGACTTATTTCGCTACGAGCAGTACTTC	CASSSDLFRYEQYF
-	-	TRBJ2-7	TRBV20-1	TGCAGTCCCCAACGGGACCCTCGGCAGTACTTC	CSPQRDPRQYF
-	-	TRBJ2-6	TRBV7-9	TGTGCCAGCAGCCAACTACGCTCTGGGGCCAACGTCCTGACTTTC	CASSQLRSGANVLTF